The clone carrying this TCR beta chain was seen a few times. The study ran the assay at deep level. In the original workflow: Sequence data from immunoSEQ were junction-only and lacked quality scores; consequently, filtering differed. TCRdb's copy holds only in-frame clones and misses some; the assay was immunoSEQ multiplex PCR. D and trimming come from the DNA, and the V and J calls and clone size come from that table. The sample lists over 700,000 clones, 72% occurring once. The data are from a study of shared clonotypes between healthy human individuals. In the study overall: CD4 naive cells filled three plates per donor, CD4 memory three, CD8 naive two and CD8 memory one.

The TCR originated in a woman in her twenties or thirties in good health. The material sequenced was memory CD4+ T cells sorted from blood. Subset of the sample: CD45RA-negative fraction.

The CDR3 sequence is CASSVGTAGNTIYF. The CDR3 nucleotides read TGTGCCAGCAGCGTAGGGACAGCTGGAAACACCATATATTTT. The V and J genes are TRBV6-1 and TRBJ1-3, with TRBD1 matching over 7 bases. V lost 6 bases and J lost 2; bases outside the gene matches: 4. In germline, CDR1 is MNHNS, CDR2 SASEGT. The CDR3 extends over 14 amino acids.